The clone carrying this T cell receptor (beta chain) showed up just a few times. The data belong to a study of blood T cell repertoires in COVID-19. The overall study: There were acute and convalescent COVID-19 samples, and they came from the United States, Italy and Spain.

Participants came from around 25 US areas, aged roughly 18 to 95 years. Cohorts were assigned according to the clinical history that participants reported. The CDR3 has 16 amino acids. J gave up 9 bases and V 5 bases, and 14 bases lay outside the gene matches. The germline V gene encodes CDR1 SGHVS and CDR2 FNYEAQ. Authors' data handling: Estimated nucleated cell counts came from reference gene primer amplification. Assay used: immunoSEQ multiplex PCR; TCRdb lists only in-frame clones, some missing. V, J and clone size reflect that table, while D and trimming were determined from the DNA. The data contain roughly 180,000 clones, 81% of them singletons.

Sequenced input: PBMCs or T cells enriched from blood (not recorded which). This clonotype was sampled from a woman aged 40 to 50 with acute COVID-19. The V call is TRBV7-6, the J call TRBJ2-1; TRBD2 matches at 9 bases. The CDR3: CASSPRVAGGPSEQFF. The CDR3 DNA reads TGTGCCAGCAGCCCCAGGGTGGCGGGAGGGCCAAGTGAGCAGTTCTTC.